One T cell receptor beta chain is described in this entry. As yet, its antigen is unknown. Expressed TCRB transcripts were sequenced because the entire RNA isolate underwent reverse transcription. Clones were sequenced by immunoSEQ multiplex PCR, and TCRdb holds only the in-frame ones, with some missing. Among about 150,000 clones listed, about 8.1% were seen once. Germline loops: CDR1 MNHEY, CDR2 SVGAGI. Trimming removed 6 bases from V and 0 bases from J; junction bases left unmatched: 0. The CDR3 has 14 residues. Each sorted fraction was over 95% pure. This entry comes from a study of beta chain features in type 1 diabetes. Study-wide points: VDJ junctions sequenced from type 1 diabetes patients showed fewer insertions and more deletions. Shorter TCRB CDR3s, moderately but significantly so, marked every one of the four CD4+ subsets in Type 1 diabetes patients.

This receptor was identified in a man aged 18 to 30 in good health. V usage is TRBV6-5 and J usage is TRBJ2-2, with TRBD2 matching over 8 bases. The sample consisted of central memory CD4+ T cells from blood. The CDR3 DNA sequence: TGTGCCAGCAGAGCGGGGGCGAACACCGGGGAGCTGTTTTTT. It codes for CASRAGANTGELFF.